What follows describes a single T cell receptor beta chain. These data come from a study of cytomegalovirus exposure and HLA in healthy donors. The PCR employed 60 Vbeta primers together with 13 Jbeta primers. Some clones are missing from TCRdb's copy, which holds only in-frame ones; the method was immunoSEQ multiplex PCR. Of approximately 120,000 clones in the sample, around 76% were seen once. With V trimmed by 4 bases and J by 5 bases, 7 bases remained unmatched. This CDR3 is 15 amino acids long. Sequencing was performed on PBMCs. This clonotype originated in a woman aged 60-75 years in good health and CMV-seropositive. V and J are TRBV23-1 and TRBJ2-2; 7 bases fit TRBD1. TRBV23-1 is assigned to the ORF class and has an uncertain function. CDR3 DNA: TGCGCCAGCAGTCCTAAGGGACAGCGGACCGGGGAGCTGTTTTTT. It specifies CASSPKGQRTGELFF.